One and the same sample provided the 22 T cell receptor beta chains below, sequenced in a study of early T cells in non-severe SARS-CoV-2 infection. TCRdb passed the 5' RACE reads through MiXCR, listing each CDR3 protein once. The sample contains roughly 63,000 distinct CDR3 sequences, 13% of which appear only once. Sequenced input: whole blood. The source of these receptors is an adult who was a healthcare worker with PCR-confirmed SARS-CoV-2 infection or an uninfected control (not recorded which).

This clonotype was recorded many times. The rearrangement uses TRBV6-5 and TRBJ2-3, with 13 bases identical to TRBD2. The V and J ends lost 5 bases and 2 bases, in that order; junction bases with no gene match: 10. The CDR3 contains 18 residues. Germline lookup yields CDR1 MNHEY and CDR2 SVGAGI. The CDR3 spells CASSAGTSGVRLTDTQYF. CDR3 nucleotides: TGTGCCAGCAGTGCTGGGACTAGCGGGGTACGACTCACAGATACGCAGTATTTT.

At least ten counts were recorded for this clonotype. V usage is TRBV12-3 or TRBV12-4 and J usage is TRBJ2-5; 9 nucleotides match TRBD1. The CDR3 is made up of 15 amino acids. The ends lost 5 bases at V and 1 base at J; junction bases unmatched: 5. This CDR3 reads CASSRAQGAQETQYF. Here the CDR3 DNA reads TGTGCCAGCAGTAGGGCACAGGGGGCCCAAGAGACCCAGTACTTC.

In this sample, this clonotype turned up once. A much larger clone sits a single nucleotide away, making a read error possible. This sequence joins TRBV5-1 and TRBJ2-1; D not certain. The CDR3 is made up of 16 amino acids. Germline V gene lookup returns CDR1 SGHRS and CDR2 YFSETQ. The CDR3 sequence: CASSPGRVRPYIEQFF. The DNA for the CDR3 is TGCGCCAGCAGCCCTGGCCGCGTACGACCCTACATTGAGCAGTTCTTC.

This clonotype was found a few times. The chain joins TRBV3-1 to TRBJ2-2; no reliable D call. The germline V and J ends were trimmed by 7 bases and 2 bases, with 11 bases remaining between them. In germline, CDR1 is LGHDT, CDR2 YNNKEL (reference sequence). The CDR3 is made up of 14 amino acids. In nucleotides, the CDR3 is TGTGCCAGCAAGAGGCAGACAAACACCGGGGAGCTGTTTTTT. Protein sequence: CASKRQTNTGELFF.

DNA of the CDR3: TGTGCCAGCAGCCAAGATGGGGGCACTGAAGCTTTCTTT. It is translated as CASSQDGGTEAFF. This chain connects TRBV4-2 to TRBJ1-1; D is perhaps TRBD1 (5 bases). Trimming pared 0 bases from V and 4 bases from J, leaving 6 bases between. Germline lookup yields CDR1 LGHNA and CDR2 YNFKEQ. The CDR3 is made up of 13 amino acids.

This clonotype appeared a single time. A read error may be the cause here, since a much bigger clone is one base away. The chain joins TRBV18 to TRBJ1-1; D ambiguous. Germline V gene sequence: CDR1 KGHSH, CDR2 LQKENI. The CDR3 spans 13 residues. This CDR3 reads CASEPSGGTEALF. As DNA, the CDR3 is TGTGCCAGTGAACCCTCGGGAGGCACTGAAGCTCTCTTT.

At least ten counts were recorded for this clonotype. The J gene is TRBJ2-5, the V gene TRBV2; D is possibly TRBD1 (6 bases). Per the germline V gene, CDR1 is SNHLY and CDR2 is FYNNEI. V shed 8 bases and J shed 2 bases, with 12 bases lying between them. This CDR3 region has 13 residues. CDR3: CASSWGQQETQYF. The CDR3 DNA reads TGTGCCAGCTCTTGGGGGCAGCAAGAGACCCAGTACTTC.

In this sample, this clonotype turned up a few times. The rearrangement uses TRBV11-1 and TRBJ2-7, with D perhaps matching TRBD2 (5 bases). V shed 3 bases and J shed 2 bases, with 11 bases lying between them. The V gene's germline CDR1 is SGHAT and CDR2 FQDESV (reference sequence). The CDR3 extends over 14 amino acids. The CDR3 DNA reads TGTGCCAGCAGCTTCCCCAGCGGAACCTACGAGCAGTACTTC. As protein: CASSFPSGTYEQYF.

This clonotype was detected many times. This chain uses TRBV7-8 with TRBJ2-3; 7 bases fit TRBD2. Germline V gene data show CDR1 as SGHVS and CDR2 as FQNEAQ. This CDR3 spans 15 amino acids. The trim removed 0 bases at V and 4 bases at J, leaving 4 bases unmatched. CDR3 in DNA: TGTGCCAGCAGCTTAGCTTTGGGGGGGGCAGATACGCAGTATTTT. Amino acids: CASSLALGGADTQYF.

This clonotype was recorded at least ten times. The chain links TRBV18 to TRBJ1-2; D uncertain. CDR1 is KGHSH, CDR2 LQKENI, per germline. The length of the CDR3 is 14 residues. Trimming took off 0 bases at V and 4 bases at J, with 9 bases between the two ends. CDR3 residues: CASSPPSASYGYTF. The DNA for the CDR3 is TGTGCCAGCTCACCACCTTCGGCAAGCTATGGCTACACCTTC.

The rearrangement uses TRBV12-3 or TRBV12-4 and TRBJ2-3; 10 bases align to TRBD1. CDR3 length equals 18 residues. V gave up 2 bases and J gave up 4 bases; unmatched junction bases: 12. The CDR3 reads CASSLSGQGEGVADTQYF. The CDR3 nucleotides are TGTGCCAGCAGTTTATCCGGACAGGGGGAAGGAGTGGCAGATACGCAGTATTTT.

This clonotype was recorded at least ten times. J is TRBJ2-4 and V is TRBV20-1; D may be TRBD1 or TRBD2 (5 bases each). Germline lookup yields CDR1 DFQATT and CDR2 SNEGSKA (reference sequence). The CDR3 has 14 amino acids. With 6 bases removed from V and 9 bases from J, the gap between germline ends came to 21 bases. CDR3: CSAPRDPAGGIQYF. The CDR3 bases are TGCAGTGCCCCAAGGGACCCCGCCGGAGGCATTCAGTACTTC.

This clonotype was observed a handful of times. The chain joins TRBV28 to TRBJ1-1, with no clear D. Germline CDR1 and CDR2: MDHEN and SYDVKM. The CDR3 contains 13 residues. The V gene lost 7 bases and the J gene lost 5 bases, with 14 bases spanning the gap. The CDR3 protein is CASILQDLTEAFF. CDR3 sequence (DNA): TGTGCCAGCATCCTCCAAGACCTGACTGAAGCTTTCTTT.

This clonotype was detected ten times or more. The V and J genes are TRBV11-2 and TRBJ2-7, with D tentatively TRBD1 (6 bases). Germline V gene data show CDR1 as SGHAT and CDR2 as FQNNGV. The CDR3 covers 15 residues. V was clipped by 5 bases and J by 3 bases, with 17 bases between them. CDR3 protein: CASSLRSHRDYEQYF. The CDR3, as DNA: TGTGCCAGCAGCCTTAGGTCCCACAGGGACTACGAGCAGTACTTC. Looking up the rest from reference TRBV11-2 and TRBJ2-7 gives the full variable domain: EAGVAQSPRYKIIEKRQSVAFWCNPISGHATLYWYQQILGQGPKLLIQFQNNGVVDDSQLPKDRFSAERLKGVDSTLKIQPAKLEDSAVYLCASSLRSHRDYEQYFGPGTRLTVT.

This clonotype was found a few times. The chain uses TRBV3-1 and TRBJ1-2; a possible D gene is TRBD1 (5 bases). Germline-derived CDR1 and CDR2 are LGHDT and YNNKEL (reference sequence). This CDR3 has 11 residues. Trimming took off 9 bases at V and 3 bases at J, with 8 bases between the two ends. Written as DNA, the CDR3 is TGTGCCAGTCAGGGCTACTATGGCTACACCTTC. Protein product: CASQGYYGYTF.

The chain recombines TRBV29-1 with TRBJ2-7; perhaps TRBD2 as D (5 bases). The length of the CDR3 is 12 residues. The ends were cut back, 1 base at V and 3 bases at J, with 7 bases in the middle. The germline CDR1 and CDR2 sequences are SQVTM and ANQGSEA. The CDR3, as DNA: TGCAGCGTTGAAGGGAGGAACTACGAGCAGTACTTC. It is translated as CSVEGRNYEQYF.

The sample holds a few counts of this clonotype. In DNA, the CDR3 is TGTGCCAGTAGGGGGGTCTCCTACGAGCAGTACTTC. Amino acid sequence: CASRGVSYEQYF. The chain recombines TRBV19 with TRBJ2-7; D may be TRBD1 or TRBD2 (5 bases each). CDR3 length: 12 amino acids. Trimming pared 6 bases from V and 0 bases from J, leaving 6 bases between. Germline lookup yields CDR1 LNHDA and CDR2 SQIVND (reference sequence). Based on the CDR3 plus reference TRBV19 and TRBJ2-7, the full variable domain is DGGITQSPKYLFRKEGQNVTLSCEQNLNHDAMYWYRQDPGQGLRLIYYSQIVNDFQKGDIAEGYSVSREKKESFPLTVTSAQKNPTAFYLCASRGVSYEQYFGPGTRLTVT.

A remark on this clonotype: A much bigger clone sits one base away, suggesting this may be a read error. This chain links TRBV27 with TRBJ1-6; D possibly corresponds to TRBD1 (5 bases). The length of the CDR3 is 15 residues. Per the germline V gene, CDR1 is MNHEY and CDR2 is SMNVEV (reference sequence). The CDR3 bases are TGTGCCAGCAGTTTCGGTGGGACGGGGAATTCACCCCTCCTCTTT. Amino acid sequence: CASSFGGTGNSPLLF.

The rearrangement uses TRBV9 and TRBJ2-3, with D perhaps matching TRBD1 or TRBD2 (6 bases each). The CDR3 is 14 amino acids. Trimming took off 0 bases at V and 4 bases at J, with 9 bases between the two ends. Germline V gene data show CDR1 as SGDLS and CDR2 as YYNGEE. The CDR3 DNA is TGTGCCAGCAGCGTAGCGGGGGCTCCAGATACGCAGTATTTT. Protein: CASSVAGAPDTQYF. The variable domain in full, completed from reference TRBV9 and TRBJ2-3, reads DSGVTQTPKHLITATGQRVTLRCSPRSGDLSVYWYQQSLDQGLQFLIQYYNGEERAKGNILERFSAQQFPDLHSELNLSSLELGDSALYFCASSVAGAPDTQYFGPGTRLTVL.

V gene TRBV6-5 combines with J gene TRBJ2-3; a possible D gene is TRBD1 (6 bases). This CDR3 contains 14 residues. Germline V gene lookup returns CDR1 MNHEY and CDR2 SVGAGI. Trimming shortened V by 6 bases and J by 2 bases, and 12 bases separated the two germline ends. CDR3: CASRGRGFTDTQYF. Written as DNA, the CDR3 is TGTGCCAGCAGGGGCAGGGGATTCACAGATACGCAGTATTTT.

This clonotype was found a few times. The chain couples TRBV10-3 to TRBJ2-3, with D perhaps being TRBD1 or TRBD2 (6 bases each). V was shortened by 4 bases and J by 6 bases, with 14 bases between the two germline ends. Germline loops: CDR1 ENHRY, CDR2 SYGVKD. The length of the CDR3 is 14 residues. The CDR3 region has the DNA TGTGCCATCAGTGTCGGGGGCCAGGCGGATACGCAGTATTTT. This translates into CAISVGGQADTQYF.

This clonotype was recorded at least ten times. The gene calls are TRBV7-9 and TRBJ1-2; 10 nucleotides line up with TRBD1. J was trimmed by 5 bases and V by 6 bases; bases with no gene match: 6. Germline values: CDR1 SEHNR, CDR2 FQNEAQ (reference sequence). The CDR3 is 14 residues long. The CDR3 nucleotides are TGTGCCAGCAGGTCGACAGGGGGCTTGTATGGCTACACCTTC. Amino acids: CASRSTGGLYGYTF.